This T cell receptor beta chain was documented in a study of beta chain features in type 1 diabetes. Germline CDR1 is SEHNR and CDR2 is FQNEAQ (reference sequence). This CDR3 region has 12 residues. Trimming stripped 5 bases from V and 7 bases from J, with 9 bases between. This clone was seen a few times. The entirety of the isolated RNA underwent reverse transcription, so expressed TCRB transcripts were sequenced. Profiled with immunoSEQ multiplex PCR; TCRdb holds only in-frame clones, not every one. The sample shows about 140,000 clones, roughly 9.7% of them seen only once. The clonotype was recovered from a woman aged 40 to 55 in good health. The chain is built from TRBV7-9 and TRBJ2-1; D unclear. The sequenced sample consisted of central memory CD4+ T cells from blood. CDR3 in amino acids: CASSGRSNEQFF. Written as DNA, the CDR3 is TGTGCCAGCAGCGGCAGGTCAAATGAGCAGTTCTTC.